Below are 26 T cell receptor beta chains sequenced from a single sample in a study of glioma-infiltrating T cells (dated by TCRdb to 2016 to 2017). Instrument used: Illumina MiSeq. The iRepertoire nested amplicon-rescue multiplex PCR (arm-PCR) platform was used to amplify TCR alpha and beta CDR3 regions from RNA. TCRdb cleaned the public reads at Q25 with fastp, built clones with MiXCR and kept in-frame beta chains. Records with the same CDR3 protein are collapsed into one entry carrying the most frequent genes and DNA. Recorded for this sample are 100,000 to 150,000 distinct CDR3 sequences; around 23% of them occurred a single time. The ten largest account for roughly 15% of the sample. The material sequenced was glioma tissue, nonneoplastic brain tissue, or PBMCs (not recorded which). The source is a human donor with low-grade glioma or glioblastoma, undergoing nonglioma brain surgery, or in good health (not recorded which).

This clonotype came up a few times. This sequence joins TRBV19 and TRBJ2-7; D not certain. CDR3 size: 12 residues. The V and J ends lost 7 bases and 1 base respectively, with 8 bases between them. Per the germline V gene, CDR1 is LNHDA and CDR2 is SQIVND (reference sequence). The CDR3 sequence is CASTEGSYEQYF. The CDR3 DNA is TGTGCCAGTACCGAAGGGTCCTACGAGCAGTACTTC.

The chain carries TRBV7-9 and TRBJ2-3; D may be TRBD1 or TRBD2 (6 bases each). Germline loops: CDR1 SEHNR, CDR2 FQNEAQ (reference sequence). CDR3 length: 14 residues. The V end lost 6 bases, the J end lost 0 bases, and 10 bases lay between the germline ends. The CDR3 DNA follows: TGTGCCAGCAGAGAGGGGGGTAGCACAGATACGCAGTATTTT. Translation gives CASREGGSTDTQYF.

About this clonotype: A much bigger clone sits one base away, suggesting this may be a read error. This chain uses TRBV20-1 with TRBJ2-7, with TRBD2 as a possible D gene (5 bases). The length of the CDR3 is 14 residues. Germline loops: CDR1 DFQATT, CDR2 SNEGSKA (reference sequence). V was trimmed by 5 bases and J by 6 bases, leaving 20 bases between them. CDR3 amino acids: CSAGPGISIGEQYF. The CDR3 DNA follows: TGCAGTGCTGGTCCCGGGATTAGCATTGGCGAGCAGTACTTC.

Worth noting for this clonotype: The junction does not match germline at one end; this may be a read error. This chain links TRBV11-3 with TRBJ2-2, with 16 nucleotides matching TRBD2. CDR3 length: 20 residues. Germline values: CDR1 SGHNT, CDR2 YENEEA. CDR3 in amino acids: CASRLETGTSGRAVTGELFF. The CDR3 nucleotides read TGTGCCAGCAGGTTAGAGACCGGGACTAGCGGGAGGGCCGTCACCGGGGAGCTGTTTTTT.

There are many counts of this clonotype. V is TRBV14 and J is TRBJ2-1; D call uncertain. Trimming stripped 6 bases from V and 7 bases from J, with 13 bases between. The CDR3 is made up of 13 amino acids. Germline-derived CDR1 and CDR2 are SGHDN and FVKESK. CDR3 sequence (DNA): TGTGCCAGCAGTCCTTTAATTTTAAATGAGCAGTTCTTC. Translating gives CASSPLILNEQFF.

This clonotype was detected many times. The chain employs TRBV6-1 and TRBJ1-1, with no clear D. Germline V gives CDR1 MNHNS, CDR2 SASEGT. V was shortened by 6 bases and J by 0 bases, with 11 bases between the two germline ends. The CDR3 is 14 residues long. CDR3 nucleotide sequence: TGTGCCAGCAGGGAAAGAGTCATGAACACTGAAGCTTTCTTT. Translating gives CASRERVMNTEAFF.

In its sample, this clonotype was seen many times. The chain uses TRBV6-4 and TRBJ1-1; no reliable D call. Germline CDR1 and CDR2: MRHNA and SNTAGT. The CDR3 contains 15 residues. Trimming cost V 0 bases and J 0 bases, with 8 bases left between them. The chain's CDR3 is CASSDSKRLNTEAFF. The CDR3 bases are TGTGCCAGCAGTGACTCTAAGCGATTGAACACTGAAGCTTTCTTT.

The sample holds many counts of this clonotype. The CDR3 loop is CASSWEYSNQPQHF. The CDR3 DNA is TGTGCCAGCAGTTGGGAGTATAGCAATCAGCCCCAGCATTTT. This chain uses TRBV27 with TRBJ1-5; unclear D gene. Per the germline V gene, CDR1 is MNHEY and CDR2 is SMNVEV (reference sequence). V was cut by 4 bases and J by 0 bases, with 7 bases left in between. The CDR3 contains 14 residues.

This clonotype was observed at least ten times. V usage is TRBV7-9 and J usage is TRBJ2-5; D uncertain. This CDR3 has 12 residues. The germline V and J ends were trimmed by 1 base and 4 bases, with 4 bases remaining between them. The germline V gene encodes CDR1 SEHNR and CDR2 FQNEAQ (reference sequence). The chain's CDR3 is CASSLGVETQYF. In nucleotides, the CDR3 is TGTGCCAGCAGCTTAGGGGTAGAGACCCAGTACTTC.

This clonotype was detected ten times or more. The J gene is TRBJ1-2, the V gene TRBV12-3 or TRBV12-4, with D hard to call. Deletions cut 3 bases from V and 6 bases from J, with 11 bases between. The CDR3 has 13 residues. CDR3 sequence (DNA): TGTGCCAGCAGTTTCGGAGGGATAGATGGCTACACCTTC. This gives the protein CASSFGGIDGYTF.

This clonotype was detected ten times or more. This chain links TRBV7-2 with TRBJ1-1, with a possible D match to TRBD1 (5 bases). CDR1 and CDR2 (germline): SGHTA, FQGNSA. V was cut by 7 bases and J by 0 bases, with 15 bases left in between. This CDR3 is built from 15 residues. CDR3 loop: CASTGGTSLNTEAFF. CDR3 nucleotide sequence: TGTGCCAGCACCGGGGGTACATCCCTGAACACTGAAGCTTTCTTT. Supplemented by reference TRBV7-2 and TRBJ1-1, the full variable domain reads GAGVSQSPSNKVTEKGKDVELRCDPISGHTALYWYRQSLGQGLEFLIYFQGNSAPDKSGLPSDRFSAERTGGSVSTLTIQRTQQEDSAVYLCASTGGTSLNTEAFFGQGTRLTVV.

Ten or more counts support this clonotype. The chain uses TRBV20-1 and TRBJ2-1; TRBD2 agrees at 14 bases. V gave up 6 bases and J gave up 5 bases; unmatched junction bases: 6. Germline values: CDR1 DFQATT, CDR2 SNEGSKA (reference sequence). CDR3 length: 15 residues. The CDR3 nucleotides are TGCAGTGCCTTACAGGGACTAGCGGGAGACAATGAGCAGTTCTTC. Residues: CSALQGLAGDNEQFF.

The V call is TRBV12-3 or TRBV12-4, the J call TRBJ2-7, with 10 bases lining up with TRBD2. This CDR3 contains 13 residues. Germline trimming cut 5 bases from V and 4 bases from J; bases unmatched to any gene: 2. The CDR3 region has the DNA TGTGCCAGCAGTCAACTAGCGGGATACGAGCAGTACTTC. It codes for CASSQLAGYEQYF.

The chain employs TRBV2 and TRBJ2-3, with D unresolved. Germline V gene data show CDR1 as SNHLY and CDR2 as FYNNEI. The CDR3 is 13 residues long. V lost 6 bases, J lost 2 bases, and 9 bases lay in between. The CDR3 DNA sequence: TGTGCCAGCAGGGCCCCGGTCACAGATACGCAGTATTTT. This translates into CASRAPVTDTQYF. Complete variable domain (other parts from reference TRBV2 and TRBJ2-3): EPEVTQTPSHQVTQMGQEVILRCVPISNHLYFYWYRQILGQKVEFLVSFYNNEISEKSEIFDDQFSVERPDGSNFTLKIRSTKLEDSAMYFCASRAPVTDTQYFGPGTRLTVL.

Comments on this clonotype: Given a much more abundant clone one base away, this may be a read error. This sequence joins TRBV12-3 or TRBV12-4 and TRBJ2-5; D is possibly TRBD2 (5 bases). The V gene lost 1 base and the J gene lost 2 bases, with 11 bases spanning the gap. The CDR3 sequence is 15 residues long. The CDR3 spells CASSLDTSGQETQYF. DNA for the CDR3: TGTGCCAGCAGTTTAGACACCAGCGGTCAAGAGACCCAGTACTTC.

This clonotype was seen repeatedly, ten times or more. The chain combines TRBV2 with TRBJ1-5, with D possibly being TRBD1 (5 bases). V gave up 7 bases and J gave up 0 bases, with 16 bases separating them. Germline V lookup: CDR1 SNHLY, CDR2 FYNNEI. This CDR3 has 16 amino acids. For the CDR3, the DNA is TGTGCCAGCACCCAAGAGGGGTACCCTAGCAATCAGCCCCAGCATTTT. Translated, it gives CASTQEGYPSNQPQHF. The whole variable domain, filled in from reference TRBV2 and TRBJ1-5, reads EPEVTQTPSHQVTQMGQEVILRCVPISNHLYFYWYRQILGQKVEFLVSFYNNEISEKSEIFDDQFSVERPDGSNFTLKIRSTKLEDSAMYFCASTQEGYPSNQPQHFGDGTRLSIL.

V and J are TRBV27 and TRBJ2-1; D is unclear. The CDR3 loop spans 15 amino acids. Germline assignment: CDR1 MNHEY and CDR2 SMNVEV (reference sequence). Trimming took 5 bases from V and 2 from J, leaving 13 bases between them. The CDR3 loop is CASSRRHGPYNEQFF. DNA for the CDR3: TGTGCCAGCAGTAGACGACATGGTCCCTACAATGAGCAGTTCTTC.

This clonotype was seen many times. The chain uses TRBV6-1 and TRBJ2-7, with D unclear. CDR1 is MNHNS and CDR2 is SASEGT in the germline V gene. The CDR3 covers 11 residues. Trimming cost V 9 bases and J 3 bases, with 9 bases left between them. In DNA form, the CDR3 reads TGTGCCAGTTTTGTGGACTACGAGCAGTACTTC. It encodes CASFVDYEQYF.

A single count supports this clonotype. Given a much more abundant clone one base away, this may be a read error. V usage is TRBV4-1 and J usage is TRBJ2-1; D possibly corresponds to TRBD1 (7 bases). The V gene's germline CDR1 is MGHRA and CDR2 YSYEKL. The CDR3 is made up of 17 amino acids. This CDR3 reads CASSPTGRDSGYNEKFF. The DNA for the CDR3 is TGCGCCAGCAGCCCAACCGGCCGGGACAGCGGGTACAATGAGAAGTTCTTC.

This clonotype was observed many times. The genes are TRBV20-1 and TRBJ2-7; D is ambiguous. This CDR3 is 13 amino acids long. Germline CDR1 is DFQATT and CDR2 is SNEGSKA (reference sequence). CDR3 loop: CSAFLTNPYEQYF. CDR3 nucleotide sequence: TGCAGCGCATTCCTAACAAATCCTTACGAGCAGTACTTC.

The chain couples TRBV7-2 to TRBJ1-4, with a weak D call TRBD1 (5 bases). The germline CDR1 and CDR2 sequences are SGHTA and FQGNSA. The CDR3 extends over 16 amino acids. V lost 1 base and J lost 10, with 19 bases in between. The CDR3 protein is CASSLEEGQGGGKLFF. The CDR3 DNA reads as TGTGCCAGCAGCTTAGAGGAAGGGCAGGGCGGGGGAAAACTGTTTTTT.

Regarding this clonotype: This may arise from a read error, as a much more abundant clone is one base away. CDR3 nucleotide sequence: TGTGCCAGCAGCTTAGCGTGGGGCGGGAGGGAGCCAGATACGCAGTATTTT. It encodes CASSLAWGGREPDTQYF. The V gene is TRBV7-8, the J gene TRBJ2-3; 9 bases are a match to TRBD2. The length of the CDR3 is 17 residues. J lost 4 bases, V lost 0 bases, and 8 bases had no gene match. Germline V gene sequence: CDR1 SGHVS, CDR2 FQNEAQ.

In its sample, this clonotype was seen many times. This chain joins TRBV27 and TRBJ2-5, with D possibly being TRBD1 (6 bases). CDR3 length: 15 amino acids. The germline V gene has CDR1 MNHEY and CDR2 SMNVEV (reference sequence). The V and J ends lost 6 bases and 2 bases respectively, with 16 bases between them. The CDR3 spells CASRETDRPQETQYF. The CDR3 DNA reads TGTGCCAGCAGAGAAACGGACAGACCGCAAGAGACCCAGTACTTC.

In regard to this clonotype: Because the CDR3 is missing its conserved closing phenylalanine or tryptophan, this is likely a read error. This rearrangement joins TRBV6-6 to TRBJ2-7; D is ambiguous. V shed 6 bases and J shed 10 bases, with 13 bases lying between them. The CDR3 runs to 11 residues. Per germline, CDR1 MNHNY and CDR2 SVGAGI (reference sequence). In DNA form, the CDR3 reads TGTGCCAGCAGCTCCCAAGAGACTCAGTACTCC. It encodes CASSSQETQYS.

The J gene is TRBJ1-2, the V gene TRBV7-2; unclear D gene. With 1 base removed from V and 0 bases from J, the gap between germline ends came to 12 bases. Germline V lookup: CDR1 SGHTA, CDR2 FQGNSA. The CDR3 spans 16 residues. The CDR3 protein is CASSLGPLASNYGYTF. CDR3 coding DNA: TGTGCCAGCAGCTTAGGCCCATTGGCTTCTAACTATGGCTACACCTTC. The complete variable domain, with remaining parts taken from reference TRBV7-2 and TRBJ1-2, reads GAGVSQSPSNKVTEKGKDVELRCDPISGHTALYWYRQSLGQGLEFLIYFQGNSAPDKSGLPSDRFSAERTGGSVSTLTIQRTQQEDSAVYLCASSLGPLASNYGYTFGSGTRLTVV.

A remark on this clonotype: This clone may be a read error of a much larger clone one base away. The chain's CDR3 is CSSSYFLSYEQYF. In nucleotides, the CDR3 is TGTTCCAGCAGTTACTTCCTGTCCTACGAGCAGTACTTC. The chain employs TRBV6-2 or TRBV6-3 and TRBJ2-7; D is unclear. CDR1 is MNHEY and CDR2 is SVGEGT in the germline V gene. This CDR3 contains 13 residues.